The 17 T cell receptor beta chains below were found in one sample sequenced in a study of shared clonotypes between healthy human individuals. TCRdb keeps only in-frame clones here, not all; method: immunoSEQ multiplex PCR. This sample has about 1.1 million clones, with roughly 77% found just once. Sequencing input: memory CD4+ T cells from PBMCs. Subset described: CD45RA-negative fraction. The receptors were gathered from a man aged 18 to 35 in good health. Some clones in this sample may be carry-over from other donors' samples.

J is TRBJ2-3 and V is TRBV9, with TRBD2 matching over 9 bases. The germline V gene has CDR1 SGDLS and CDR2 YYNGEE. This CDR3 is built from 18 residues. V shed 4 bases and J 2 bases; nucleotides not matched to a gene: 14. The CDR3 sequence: CASSPVDSGRQYTDTQYF. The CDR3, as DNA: TGTGCCAGCAGCCCTGTGGATAGCGGGAGACAGTACACAGATACGCAGTATTTT.

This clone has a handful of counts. For the CDR3, the DNA is TGTGCCAGCAGCAAGCTCCCTAGTATGGAGACAGATACGCAGTATTTT. This gives the protein CASSKLPSMETDTQYF. V and J are TRBV2 and TRBJ2-3; D unclear. CDR1 and CDR2 from the germline V gene are SNHLY and FYNNEI. The CDR3 loop spans 16 amino acids. Trimming stripped 6 bases from V and 3 bases from J, with 19 bases between.

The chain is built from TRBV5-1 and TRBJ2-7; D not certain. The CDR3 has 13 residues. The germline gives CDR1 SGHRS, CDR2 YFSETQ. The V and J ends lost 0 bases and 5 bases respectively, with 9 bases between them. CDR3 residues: CASSLAGHDEQYF. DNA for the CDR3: TGCGCCAGCAGCTTGGCCGGTCACGACGAGCAGTACTTC.

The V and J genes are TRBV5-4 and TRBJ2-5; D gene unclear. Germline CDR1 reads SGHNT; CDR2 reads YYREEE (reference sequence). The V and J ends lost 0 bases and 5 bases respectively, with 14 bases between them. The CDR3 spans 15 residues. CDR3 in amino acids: CASSLDEVFSETQYF. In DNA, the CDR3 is TGTGCCAGCAGCTTGGATGAGGTGTTTTCCGAGACCCAGTACTTC.

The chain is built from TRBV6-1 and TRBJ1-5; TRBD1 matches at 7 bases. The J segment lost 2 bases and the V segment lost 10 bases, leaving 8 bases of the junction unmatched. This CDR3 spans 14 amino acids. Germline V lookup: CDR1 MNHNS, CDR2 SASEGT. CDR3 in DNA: TGTGCCACCTTGGACAGGTTGGGCAATCAGCCCCAGCATTTT. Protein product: CATLDRLGNQPQHF.

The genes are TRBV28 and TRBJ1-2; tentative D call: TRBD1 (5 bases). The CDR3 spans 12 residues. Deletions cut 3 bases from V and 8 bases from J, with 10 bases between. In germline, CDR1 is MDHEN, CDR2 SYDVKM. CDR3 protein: CASSLSGSGYTF. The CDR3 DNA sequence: TGTGCCAGCAGTTTGTCAGGGAGCGGCTACACCTTC.

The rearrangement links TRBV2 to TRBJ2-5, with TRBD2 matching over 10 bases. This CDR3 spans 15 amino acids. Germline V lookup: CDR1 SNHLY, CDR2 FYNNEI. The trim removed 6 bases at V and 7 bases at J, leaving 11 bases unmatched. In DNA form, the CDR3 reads TGTGCCAGCAGAGTTTCTCTAGCGGGAGAGTGGACCCAGTACTTC. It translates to CASRVSLAGEWTQYF.

The CDR3 loop reads CASIPIAGSGETQYF. CDR3 sequence (DNA): TGTGCCAGCATCCCGATAGCGGGATCGGGGGAGACCCAGTACTTC. The chain recombines TRBV7-9 with TRBJ2-5, with 8 bases lining up with TRBD2. The CDR3 covers 15 residues. The junction had 12 bases not matched to a gene; V was cut back by 7 bases and J by 5 bases. Germline V gene sequence: CDR1 SEHNR, CDR2 FQNEAQ (reference sequence).

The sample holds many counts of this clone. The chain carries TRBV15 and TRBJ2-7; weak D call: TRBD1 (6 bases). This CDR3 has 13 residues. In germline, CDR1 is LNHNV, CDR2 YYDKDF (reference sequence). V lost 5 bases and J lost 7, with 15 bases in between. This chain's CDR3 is CATSHTGTGEQYF. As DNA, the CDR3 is TGTGCCACCAGCCACACAGGGACCGGGGAGCAGTACTTC.

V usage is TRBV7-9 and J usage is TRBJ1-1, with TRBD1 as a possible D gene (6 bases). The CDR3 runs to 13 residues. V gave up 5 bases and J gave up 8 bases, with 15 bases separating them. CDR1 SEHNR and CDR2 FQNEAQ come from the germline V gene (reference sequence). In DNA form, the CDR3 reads TGTGCCAGCAGCCAGGCGGCCGGGACAGAAGCTTTCTTT. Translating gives CASSQAAGTEAFF.

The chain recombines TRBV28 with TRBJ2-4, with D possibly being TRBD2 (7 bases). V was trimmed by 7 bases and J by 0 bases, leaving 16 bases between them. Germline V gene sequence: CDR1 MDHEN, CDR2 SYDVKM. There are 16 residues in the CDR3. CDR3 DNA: TGTGCCAGCACCCTGAGGGGGGGTCTAGCCAAAAACATTCAGTACTTC. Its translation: CASTLRGGLAKNIQYF.

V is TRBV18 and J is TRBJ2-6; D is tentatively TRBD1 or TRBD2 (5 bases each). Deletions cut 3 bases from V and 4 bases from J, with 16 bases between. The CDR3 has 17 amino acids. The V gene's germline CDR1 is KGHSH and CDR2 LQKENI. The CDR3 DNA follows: TGTGCCAGCTCACCTTCGAGAGGGGCGGGCGGGGCCAACGTCCTGACTTTC. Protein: CASSPSRGAGGANVLTF. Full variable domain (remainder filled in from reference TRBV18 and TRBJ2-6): NAGVMQNPRHLVRRRGQEARLRCSPMKGHSHVYWYRQLPEEGLKFMVYLQKENIIDESGMPKERFSAEFPKEGPSILRIQQVVRGDSAAYFCASSPSRGAGGANVLTFGAGSRLTVL.

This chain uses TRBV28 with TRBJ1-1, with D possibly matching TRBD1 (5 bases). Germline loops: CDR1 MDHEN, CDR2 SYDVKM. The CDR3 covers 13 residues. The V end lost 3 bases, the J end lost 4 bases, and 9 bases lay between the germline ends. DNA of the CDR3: TGTGCCAGCAGTTTTCGGGACCCCACTGAAGCTTTCTTT. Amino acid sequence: CASSFRDPTEAFF.

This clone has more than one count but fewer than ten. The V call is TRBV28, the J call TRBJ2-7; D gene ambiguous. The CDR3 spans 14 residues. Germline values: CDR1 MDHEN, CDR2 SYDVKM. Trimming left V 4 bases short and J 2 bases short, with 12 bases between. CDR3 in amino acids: CASSSPLTTYEQYF. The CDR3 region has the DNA TGTGCCAGCAGTTCCCCACTAACAACCTACGAGCAGTACTTC.

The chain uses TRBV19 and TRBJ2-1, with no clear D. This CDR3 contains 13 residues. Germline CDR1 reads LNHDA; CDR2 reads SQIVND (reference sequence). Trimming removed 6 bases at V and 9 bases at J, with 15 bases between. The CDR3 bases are TGTGCCAGTAGGCCGAGTCTGCTGGGTGAGCAGTTCTTC. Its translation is CASRPSLLGEQFF.

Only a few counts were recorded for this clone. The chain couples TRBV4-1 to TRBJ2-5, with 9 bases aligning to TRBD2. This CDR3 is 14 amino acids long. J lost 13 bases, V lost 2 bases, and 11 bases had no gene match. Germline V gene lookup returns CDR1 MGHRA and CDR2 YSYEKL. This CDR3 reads CASSQPSISGSRYF. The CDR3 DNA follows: TGCGCCAGCAGCCAACCCTCCATTAGCGGGAGTCGGTACTTC.

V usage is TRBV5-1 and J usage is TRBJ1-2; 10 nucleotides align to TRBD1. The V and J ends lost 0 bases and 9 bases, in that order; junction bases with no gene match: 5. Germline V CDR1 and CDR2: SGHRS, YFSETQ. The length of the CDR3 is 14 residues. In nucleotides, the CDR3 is TGCGCCAGCAGCTTGGATCGGACAGGGGGACGCTACACCTTC. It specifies CASSLDRTGGRYTF.